These T cell receptor beta chains were read from a single sample in a study of Graves' ophthalmopathy and Graves' hyperthyroidism. TCRdb fed the multiplex PCR reads into MiXCR, producing one record per CDR3 protein. The sample comprises roughly 700,000 distinct CDR3 sequences, approximately 40% of which are singletons, and around 40% rests with the top ten. The sample was peripheral blood. The source is an adult man with Graves' ophthalmopathy. Both conserved end residues are part of each CDR3. Fields, in order: J gene, V gene, CDR3 protein.

>TRBJ2-2|TRBV7-6
CASSLVGSRGRMAGELFF
>TRBJ2-7|TRBV2
CASSESQYEQYF
>TRBJ1-2|TRBV4-2
CASSRGQGASNYGYTF
>TRBJ1-2|TRBV12-3/TRBV12-4
CASSSSGDYGYTF
>TRBJ1-4|TRBV2
CASSVEEGTVFF
>TRBJ1-6|TRBV15
CATSRVGTENSPLHF
>TRBJ1-1|TRBV25-1
CASSGRDKDTEAFF
>TRBJ2-5|TRBV9
CASSQGPLETQYF
>TRBJ1-2|TRBV27
CASSLSGDRGWSGYTF
>TRBJ1-5|TRBV11-2
CAGSLRGDGYQHF
>TRBJ2-7|TRBV25-1
CASSRRDSRHF
>TRBJ2-7|TRBV20-1
CSAPRREMGEQYF
>TRBJ2-7|TRBV20-1
CSARSYSGRSYEQYF
>TRBJ2-2|TRBV24-1
CATSGLGTGHTGELFF
>TRBJ1-5|TRBV19
CASSMSINQPQHF
>TRBJ1-3|TRBV12-3/TRBV12-4
CASSLVSSGNTIYF
>TRBJ2-5|TRBV7-6
CASSPGGSRETQYF
>TRBJ1-3|TRBV7-3
CASSPGPTAFYGYTIYF
>TRBJ2-5|TRBV19
CASRPPGGYQETQYF
>TRBJ2-5|TRBV20-1
CSARKASGFQETQYF
>TRBJ1-3|TRBV9
CASSSLTGSSPGNTIYF
>TRBJ2-7|TRBV15
CATSRVWGAEQYF
>TRBJ2-1|TRBV29-1
CSVDPTRDISSYNEQFF
>TRBJ1-1|TRBV25-1
CASSWGGATEAFF
>TRBJ2-7|TRBV5-4
CASSQKRGTGVDEQYF
>TRBJ2-5|TRBV12-3/TRBV12-4
CASSFVSGTARQTQYF
>TRBJ2-5|TRBV7-8
CASSLAAQHQETQYF
>TRBJ1-2|TRBV9
CASSVGGTPLYGYTF
>TRBJ2-7|TRBV6-6
CASSYYRGTDEQYF
>TRBJ1-2|TRBV29-1
CSVVLGTEDGYTF
>TRBJ2-7|TRBV7-9
CASSRDSGSAGPYEQYF
>TRBJ2-2|TRBV12-3/TRBV12-4
CASSFRTGSDTGELFF
>TRBJ1-5|TRBV5-6
CASSFTGALSNQPQHF